This T cell receptor (beta chain) appears in the sequencing data of a study of response to subunit inactivated influenza vaccine. Each CDR3 protein gets one entry after TCRdb re-called the RT-PCR reads with MiXCR. The sample comprises hundreds of thousands of distinct CDR3 sequences, around 11% of which are singletons, and approximately 9.9% rests with the top ten. V lost 0 bases and J 0 bases, leaving 7 bases between the germline ends. Germline CDR1 reads SGHRS; CDR2 reads YFSETQ. The CDR3 totals 14 residues. The same sample was also used in a study of T cells expressing NK-cell markers. In that study: The TCR beta cDNA came from 5'RACE template switching with UMIs.

The clonotype originates from a man aged 45-60 years who received an inactivated influenza vaccine. The J gene is TRBJ2-7, the V gene TRBV5-1; D is undetermined. The specimen was PBMCs from blood, collected on the day of vaccination. The CDR3 sequence is CASSLAVNSYEQYF. CDR3 nucleotides: TGCGCCAGCAGCTTGGCCGTGAACTCCTACGAGCAGTACTTC.